This T cell receptor beta chain is from a study of cytomegalovirus exposure and HLA in healthy donors. The study ran its PCR with 60 Vbeta and 13 Jbeta primers. The table came from immunoSEQ multiplex PCR; TCRdb's copy has only in-frame clones and leaves some out. The profile shows 95,000 or so clones, 75% to 85% of them singletons. The V end lost 5 bases, the J end lost 4 bases, and 18 bases lay between the germline ends. Germline-derived CDR1 and CDR2 are SGHAT and FQNNGV. The CDR3 covers 15 residues. The genes are TRBV11-2 and TRBJ2-7; a weak D match, TRBD1 (6 bases). The specimen sequenced was PBMCs. The receptor was isolated from a woman aged 40 to 50 in good health and CMV-seronegative. In nucleotides, the CDR3 is TGTGCCAGCAGCACACCCAGACAGGCTGGGTACGAGCAGTACTTC. Translating gives CASSTPRQAGYEQYF.